This passage covers 11 T cell receptor beta chains from one sample sequenced in a study of graft-versus-host responses after intestinal transplantation. Their specific antigens are unknown. Sequenced by immunoSEQ multiplex PCR; TCRdb stores in-frame clones only, minus some. This sample has 150,000 or so clones; about nine tenths occur once, and the top ten carry 0.19%. The input for sequencing was unstimulated CD4+ T cells sorted from spleen or lymph node cells, taken before intestinal transplant. The source of these receptors is a human donor who received an intestinal transplant.

The rearrangement links TRBV5-1 to TRBJ2-5, with 9 positions matching TRBD2. Near its end, the DNA agrees better with TRBJ2-7, so the J call may be wrong. This CDR3 contains 16 residues. Germline V gene data show CDR1 as SGHRS and CDR2 as YFSETQ. For the CDR3, the DNA is TGCGCCAGCAGCTTGGGTATGGCGGGAGGGAGCTACGAGCAGTACTTC. Encoded protein: CASSLGMAGGSYEQYF.

This rearrangement joins TRBV18 to TRBJ1-5; D might be TRBD1 (5 bases). The CDR3 sequence is 15 residues long. CDR1 is KGHSH and CDR2 is LQKENI in the germline V gene. Trimming stripped 2 bases from V and 3 bases from J, with 11 bases between. CDR3 sequence reads: CASSPRRGDNQPQHF. The CDR3 DNA follows: TGTGCCAGCTCACCAAGAAGGGGAGACAATCAGCCCCAGCATTTT.

This chain links TRBV9 with TRBJ2-7, with 10 bases aligning to TRBD1. Germline trimming cut 3 bases from V and 3 bases from J; bases unmatched to any gene: 9. This CDR3 is built from 16 residues. Per the germline V gene, CDR1 is SGDLS and CDR2 is YYNGEE. This CDR3 is CASSGPTGTGDYEQYF. Written as DNA, the CDR3 is TGTGCCAGCAGCGGGCCAACCGGGACAGGGGACTACGAGCAGTACTTC.

The chain employs TRBV6-5 and TRBJ1-2; D call uncertain. CDR1 is MNHEY and CDR2 is SVGAGI in the germline V gene. The CDR3 runs 14 residues. Trimming took 2 bases from V and 0 from J, leaving 7 bases between them. CDR3 amino acids: CASSYRGANYGYTF. The CDR3 bases are TGTGCCAGCAGTTACCGGGGAGCTAACTATGGCTACACCTTC.

V is TRBV5-1 and J is TRBJ2-3; the D is unclear. Looked up from germline, CDR1 is SGHRS and CDR2 is YFSETQ. V lost 0 bases to trimming and J lost 0 bases, with 5 bases between them. CDR3 length: 14 residues. The CDR3 DNA follows: TGCGCCAGCAGCTTGGCAGACAGCACAGATACGCAGTATTTT. Its protein product is CASSLADSTDTQYF.

The rearrangement links TRBV7-2 to TRBJ1-1, with TRBD1 matching 7 bases. V lost 1 base, J lost 5 bases, and 4 bases stayed unmatched. The CDR3 is made up of 14 amino acids. Germline V gene sequence: CDR1 SGHTA, CDR2 FQGNSA. CDR3 coding DNA: TGTGCCAGCAGCTTAGTGGGCAGGGGGACTGAAGCTTTCTTT. Protein sequence: CASSLVGRGTEAFF.

This chain links TRBV27 with TRBJ2-6; no definite D call. The CDR3 has 16 residues. V gave up 7 bases and J gave up 2 bases, with 15 bases separating them. From germline, CDR1 is MNHEY and CDR2 SMNVEV (reference sequence). DNA of the CDR3: TGTGCCAGCACCCCAACGCGTGGGACTGGGGCCAACGTCCTGACTTTC. Its protein is CASTPTRGTGANVLTF.

This chain connects TRBV5-5 to TRBJ1-1; D gene ambiguous. V was cut by 0 bases and J by 1 base, with 4 bases left in between. CDR3 length: 13 residues. Per germline, CDR1 SGHKS and CDR2 YYEKEE (reference sequence). CDR3 in DNA: TGTGCCAGCAGCTTGGAGGCGAACACTGAAGCTTTCTTT. Translated, it gives CASSLEANTEAFF.

The rearrangement joins TRBV7-6 to TRBJ2-7; unclear D gene. Germline CDR1 is SGHVS and CDR2 is FNYEAQ. The CDR3 covers 16 residues. V shed 0 bases and J shed 1 base, with 13 bases lying between them. CDR3 in DNA: TGTGCCAGCAGCTTAGCCCCCCCGGGTACTTCCTACGAGCAGTACTTC. Its translation is CASSLAPPGTSYEQYF.

This clone was detected once. CDR3 amino acids: CASRLAGAGQETQYF. The CDR3 nucleotides read TGTGCCAGTAGACTAGCGGGCGCGGGACAAGAGACCCAGTACTTC. J is TRBJ2-5 and V is TRBV19; 9 bases fit TRBD2. CDR3 size: 15 residues. J was trimmed by 2 bases and V by 6 bases; bases with no gene match: 7. Germline CDR1 LNHDA, CDR2 SQIVND (reference sequence).

This clone turned up a few times. This sequence joins TRBV18 and TRBJ1-3; 9 bases agree with TRBD1. Unmatched junction bases numbered 12, after V lost 6 bases and J lost 6 bases. CDR1 KGHSH and CDR2 LQKENI come from the germline V gene. The CDR3 has 16 residues. The CDR3 region is CASSPYPGQGLNTIYF. CDR3 bases: TGTGCCAGCTCGCCTTATCCGGGACAGGGACTAAACACCATATATTTT.